The clone carrying this T cell receptor (beta chain) showed up just once. TCRdb keeps only in-frame clones here, not all; method: immunoSEQ multiplex PCR. The sample lists some 270,000 clones, approximately 85% seen once, with 0.87% in the top ten. The record originates from a study of blood T cell repertoires in COVID-19. Study as a whole: Whether acute or convalescent, the COVID-19 samples came from the United States, Italy and Spain.

The germline V gene has CDR1 MGHRA and CDR2 YSYEKL. The ends were cut back, 6 bases at V and 2 bases at J, with 11 bases in the middle. This CDR3 region has 15 residues. The chain uses TRBV4-1 and TRBJ2-6; D remains ambiguous. The receptor's source is a human donor with COVID-19, enrolled during active disease. The donor label of this sample is uncertain. The specimen was peripheral blood. In DNA, the CDR3 is TGCGCCAGCAGTCCGCGGTGGGCTGGGGCCAACGTCCTGACTTTC. Residues: CASSPRWAGANVLTF.